A single sample is the source of the 26 T cell receptor beta chains below, sequenced in a study of T cell repertoires in cytomegalovirus infection. In TCRdb, the reads were re-called with MiXCR into one record per CDR3 protein. Altogether tens of thousands of distinct CDR3 sequences are present, around 20% being singletons, with the ten largest covering under 75%. The antigens of these receptors remain unknown. Sequencing was performed on CD8+ T cells from cultured PBMCs, taken from culture after CMV antigen stimulation. These receptors all come from a human donor in good health (CMV status not recorded). Some clones in this sample may be carry-over from other donors' samples.

The chain recombines TRBV12-3 or TRBV12-4 with TRBJ1-5; D remains unclear. The CDR3 is 14 amino acids. Trimming removed 7 bases at V and 6 bases at J, with 16 bases between. CDR3 DNA: TGTGCCAGCACCCTACAGCGGGTGGGTCAGCCCCAGCATTTT. Its translation is CASTLQRVGQPQHF.

J is TRBJ2-1 and V is TRBV7-6, with 14 bases identical to TRBD2. This CDR3 comprises 18 residues. The V and J ends lost 3 bases and 2 bases, in that order; junction bases with no gene match: 6. Germline CDR1 is SGHVS and CDR2 is FNYEAQ. The CDR3 coding sequence is TGTGCCAGCAGCTTCCCCGGGACTAGCGGGAGCCCCTACAATGAGCAGTTCTTC. This gives the protein CASSFPGTSGSPYNEQFF.

The gene calls are TRBV15 and TRBJ2-1; D unclear. CDR1 LNHNV and CDR2 YYDKDF come from the germline V gene (reference sequence). V was clipped by 3 bases and J by 5 bases, with 8 bases between them. CDR3 size: 13 residues. The CDR3 DNA is TGTGCCACCAGCAGTAGTACGGACAATGAGCAGTTCTTC. Translated: CATSSSTDNEQFF.

With respect to this clonotype: Because the CDR3 is missing its conserved closing phenylalanine or tryptophan, this is likely a read error. The rearrangement uses TRBV20-1 and TRBJ1-5; D unresolved. The ends were cut back, 3 bases at V and 4 bases at J, with 7 bases in the middle. Germline CDR1 DFQATT, CDR2 SNEGSKA (reference sequence). The CDR3 has 12 amino acids. The CDR3 here is CSARQLNQPQHL. The CDR3 nucleotides read TGCAGTGCTAGGCAGTTAAATCAGCCCCAGCATTTA.

The chain employs TRBV7-9 and TRBJ2-7; TRBD2 matches at 9 bases. Losses at the gene ends were 3 bases for V and 6 bases for J; bases not matched to a gene: 6. Germline V gives CDR1 SEHNR, CDR2 FQNEAQ (reference sequence). The CDR3 totals 14 residues. The CDR3 loop is CASSFLSGSGEQYF. The CDR3, as DNA: TGTGCCAGCAGCTTCCTTAGCGGGAGCGGCGAGCAGTACTTC.

This clonotype was seen ten or more times. The chain joins TRBV5-5 to TRBJ1-2, with a tentative D call TRBD1 (5 bases). The V gene's germline CDR1 is SGHKS and CDR2 YYEKEE (reference sequence). The CDR3 sequence is 17 residues long. Trimming left V 4 bases short and J 3 bases short, with 22 bases between. CDR3 in DNA: TGTGCCAGCAGCCCCCGGGACGACAAATACGACGACTATGGCTACACCTTC. This codes for CASSPRDDKYDDYGYTF.

The chain is built from TRBV12-3 or TRBV12-4 and TRBJ2-3, with 12 bases fitting TRBD2. V gave up 2 bases and J gave up 6 bases; unmatched junction bases: 6. The CDR3 loop spans 16 amino acids. CDR3 nucleotides: TGTGCCAGCAGTTTACTAGCGGGAGGGTACAGTGATACGCAGTATTTT. Translation gives CASSLLAGGYSDTQYF.

This clonotype was seen ten or more times. The rearrangement links TRBV11-2 to TRBJ2-3; D call uncertain. Germline V gene lookup returns CDR1 SGHAT and CDR2 FQNNGV. Trimming shortened V by 5 bases and J by 1 base, and 13 bases separated the two germline ends. This CDR3 spans 15 amino acids. The CDR3: CASSLGPRGTDTQYF. CDR3 in DNA: TGTGCCAGCAGCCTCGGTCCCCGGGGCACAGATACGCAGTATTTT.

The rearrangement joins TRBV7-9 to TRBJ2-5; no definite D call. This CDR3 region has 11 residues. Germline lookup yields CDR1 SEHNR and CDR2 FQNEAQ (reference sequence). The germline V and J ends were trimmed by 5 bases and 7 bases, with 8 bases remaining between them. The chain's CDR3 is CASSPEWTQYF. The CDR3 DNA reads as TGTGCCAGCAGCCCTGAGTGGACCCAGTACTTC.

This clonotype was observed a few times. The chain is built from TRBV7-9 and TRBJ2-5, with 7 bases aligning to TRBD2. J gave up 0 bases and V 3 bases, and 4 bases lay outside the gene matches. CDR1 and CDR2 (germline): SEHNR, FQNEAQ (reference sequence). The CDR3 runs to 15 residues. CDR3 DNA sequence: TGTGCCAGCAGCTTCGGGGGGATTAACCAAGAGACCCAGTACTTC. It specifies CASSFGGINQETQYF. Variable domain in full (rest from reference TRBV7-9 and TRBJ2-5): DTGVSQNPRHKITKRGQNVTFRCDPISEHNRLYWYRQTLGQGPEFLTYFQNEAQLEKSRLLSDRFSAERPKGSFSTLEIQRTEQGDSAMYLCASSFGGINQETQYFGPGTRLLVL.

The chain recombines TRBV27 with TRBJ2-7; TRBD1 agrees at 8 bases. The CDR3 sequence is 13 residues long. Trimming cost V 5 bases and J 3 bases; bases outside gene matches: 3. Germline V gene data show CDR1 as MNHEY and CDR2 as SMNVEV (reference sequence). The CDR3 reads CASSPTGGYEQYF. CDR3 DNA sequence: TGTGCCAGCAGTCCCACAGGGGGCTACGAGCAGTACTTC.

In this sample, this clonotype turned up a few times. The chain recombines TRBV6-2 or TRBV6-3 with TRBJ2-1; no definite D call. Germline CDR1 and CDR2: MNHEY and SVGEGT. The CDR3 spans 12 residues. The V end lost 2 bases, the J end lost 6 bases, and 5 bases lay between the germline ends. CDR3 sequence reads: CASSYVVNEQFF. DNA of the CDR3: TGTGCCAGCAGTTACGTTGTCAATGAGCAGTTCTTC.

This clonotype was seen a few times. This chain links TRBV6-6 with TRBJ2-7; a weak D match, TRBD1 (6 bases). Per the germline V gene, CDR1 is MNHNY and CDR2 is SVGAGI (reference sequence). The CDR3 sequence is 15 residues long. The V gene lost 0 bases and the J gene lost 3 bases, with 12 bases spanning the gap. In DNA, the CDR3 is TGTGCCAGCAGTTACTCCCCGGACAGAGTCTACGAGCAGTACTTC. It is translated as CASSYSPDRVYEQYF.

This chain links TRBV7-9 with TRBJ1-2; D is unclear. Trimming pared 1 base from V and 8 bases from J, leaving 20 bases between. The CDR3 spans 16 residues. Germline loops: CDR1 SEHNR, CDR2 FQNEAQ (reference sequence). This CDR3 is CASSLDAGLLKGGYTF. CDR3 bases: TGTGCCAGCAGCTTAGATGCGGGCCTCCTCAAGGGAGGCTACACCTTC.

To note about this clonotype: One end of the junction is discordant with germline, which a read error may explain. J is TRBJ1-2 and V is TRBV7-8; D is perhaps TRBD1 (6 bases). The CDR3 runs 11 residues. Germline CDR1 and CDR2: SGHVS and FQNEAQ. The CDR3: CASSFGQIFAF. The CDR3 DNA reads TGTGCCAGCAGCTTCGGACAGATTTTCGCCTTC. The full variable domain, completed using reference TRBV7-8 and TRBJ1-2, is GAGVSQSPRYKVAKRGQDVALRCDPISGHVSLFWYQQALGQGPEFLTYFQNEAQLDKSGLPSDRFFAERPEGSVSTLKIQRTQQEDSAVYLCASSFGQIFAFGSGTRLTVV.

The chain employs TRBV9 and TRBJ2-7; 7 nucleotides line up with TRBD2. V shed 2 bases and J 6 bases; nucleotides not matched to a gene: 5. This CDR3 comprises 13 residues. Looked up from germline, CDR1 is SGDLS and CDR2 is YYNGEE. The CDR3 is CASSVGGSGEQYF. The CDR3 nucleotides read TGTGCCAGCAGCGTCGGCGGGAGCGGCGAGCAGTACTTC.

The chain has TRBV11-2 and TRBJ2-1; a weak D match, TRBD2 (6 bases). The germline gives CDR1 SGHAT, CDR2 FQNNGV. V was cut by 3 bases and J by 8 bases, with 17 bases left in between. The CDR3 runs 15 residues. The DNA for the CDR3 is TGTGCCAGCAGCTTCGGGACTTGCATGGGCGATGAGCAGTTCTTC. Protein sequence: CASSFGTCMGDEQFF.

Only a few counts were recorded for this clonotype. The V call is TRBV24-1, the J call TRBJ1-5; TRBD1 matches at 7 bases. The CDR3 contains 17 residues. Unmatched junction bases numbered 11, after V lost 5 bases and J lost 2 bases. The V gene's germline CDR1 is KGHDR and CDR2 SFDVKD. DNA for the CDR3: TGTGCCACCAGTGGCCTAGAGGGACAGACTGGCAATCAGCCCCAGCATTTT. Its protein product is CATSGLEGQTGNQPQHF.

V gene TRBV7-8 combines with J gene TRBJ2-2; D may be TRBD1 or TRBD2 (5 bases each). V was shortened by 2 bases and J by 6 bases, with 7 bases between the two germline ends. CDR1 is SGHVS, CDR2 FQNEAQ, per germline. The CDR3 extends over 13 amino acids. The CDR3 reads CASSLLGAGELFF. The CDR3, as DNA: TGTGCCAGCAGCTTATTGGGGGCCGGGGAGCTGTTTTTT.

The chain employs TRBV7-9 and TRBJ1-1, with 9 bases that match TRBD1. This CDR3 comprises 12 residues. Germline CDR1 SEHNR, CDR2 FQNEAQ (reference sequence). V gave up 2 bases and J gave up 11 bases; unmatched junction bases: 3. The CDR3 DNA reads TGTGCCAGCAGCTTAAGGGACAGGGATGCTTTCTTT. Its translation: CASSLRDRDAFF.

This clonotype was seen only a few times. V is TRBV7-6 and J is TRBJ2-7, with TRBD1 matching over 10 bases. V shed 4 bases and J 5 bases; nucleotides not matched to a gene: 8. The germline V gene encodes CDR1 SGHVS and CDR2 FNYEAQ. The length of the CDR3 is 15 residues. CDR3 nucleotides: TGTGCCAGCAGCTACAGGGACAGGGGTATGGACGAGCAGTACTTC. Protein: CASSYRDRGMDEQYF.

V gene TRBV2 combines with J gene TRBJ1-4; D unclear. The V end lost 8 bases, the J end lost 3 bases, and 13 bases lay between the germline ends. The germline V gene has CDR1 SNHLY and CDR2 FYNNEI. The CDR3 spans 14 residues. The CDR3: CASFKGHSNEKLFF. CDR3 nucleotide sequence: TGTGCCAGCTTTAAGGGCCACTCTAATGAAAAACTGTTTTTT.

This clonotype was observed a few times. This sequence joins TRBV6-8 and TRBJ2-5; D unresolved. The CDR3 runs to 13 residues. Trimming cost V 6 bases and J 2 bases, with 10 bases left between them. In germline, CDR1 is MNHGY, CDR2 SAAAGT. The CDR3 sequence is CASSSDLQETQYF. DNA for the CDR3: TGTGCCAGCAGCTCGGATCTGCAAGAGACCCAGTACTTC.

A few counts support this clonotype. The chain carries TRBV12-3 or TRBV12-4 and TRBJ2-1, with TRBD2 matching over 8 bases. The CDR3 covers 19 residues. Losses at the gene ends were 3 bases for V and 1 base for J; bases not matched to a gene: 14. This CDR3 reads CASSFQETSAFLSYNEQFF. The DNA of the CDR3 is TGTGCCAGCAGTTTCCAGGAGACTAGCGCTTTCCTTTCCTACAATGAGCAGTTCTTC.

The chain uses TRBV19 and TRBJ1-5; 8 nucleotides align to TRBD1. Germline values: CDR1 LNHDA, CDR2 SQIVND (reference sequence). Losses at the gene ends were 4 bases for V and 4 bases for J; bases not matched to a gene: 9. The CDR3 runs to 16 residues. The CDR3 here is CASSTFGTGRNQPQHF. DNA for the CDR3: TGTGCCAGTAGTACCTTCGGGACAGGCCGTAATCAGCCCCAGCATTTT.

This clonotype was seen only a few times. The DNA for the CDR3 is TGTGCCAGCATCCCAGGACCAAACGGAGTCGACACTGAAGCTTTCTTT. Translated, it gives CASIPGPNGVDTEAFF. This chain links TRBV6-2 or TRBV6-3 with TRBJ1-1; D call uncertain. The germline V gene encodes CDR1 MNHEY and CDR2 SVGEGT. The CDR3 length is 16 residues. The V and J ends lost 7 bases and 3 bases respectively, with 21 bases between them.